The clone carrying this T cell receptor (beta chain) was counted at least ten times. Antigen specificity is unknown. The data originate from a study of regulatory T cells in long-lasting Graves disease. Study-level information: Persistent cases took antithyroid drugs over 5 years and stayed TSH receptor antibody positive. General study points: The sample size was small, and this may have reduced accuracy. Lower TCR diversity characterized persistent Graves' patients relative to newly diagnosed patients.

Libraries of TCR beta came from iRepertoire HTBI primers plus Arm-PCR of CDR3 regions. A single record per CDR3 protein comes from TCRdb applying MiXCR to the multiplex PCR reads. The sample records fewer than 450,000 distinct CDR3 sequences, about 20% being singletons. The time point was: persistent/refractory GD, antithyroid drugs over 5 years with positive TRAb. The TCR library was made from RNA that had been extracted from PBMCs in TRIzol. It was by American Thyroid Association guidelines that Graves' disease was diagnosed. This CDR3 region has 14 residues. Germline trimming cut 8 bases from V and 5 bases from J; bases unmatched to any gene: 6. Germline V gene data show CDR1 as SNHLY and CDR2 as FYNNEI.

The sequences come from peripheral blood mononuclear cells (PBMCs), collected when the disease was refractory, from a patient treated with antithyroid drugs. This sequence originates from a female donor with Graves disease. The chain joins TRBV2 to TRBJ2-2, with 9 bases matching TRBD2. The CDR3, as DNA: TGTGCCAGCCGACTAGCGGTACAAACCGGGGAGCTGTTTTTT. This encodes CASRLAVQTGELFF.